This T cell receptor beta chain was obtained from a study of T cells after yellow fever vaccination. This clonotype has just a few counts. A single record per CDR3 protein comes from TCRdb applying MiXCR to the 5' RACE reads. Altogether hundreds of thousands of distinct CDR3 sequences are present, approximately 18% being singletons, with the ten largest covering roughly 19%. The germline CDR1 and CDR2 sequences are MGHRA and YSYEKL. V was trimmed by 3 bases and J by 1 base, leaving 12 bases between them. This CDR3 is 15 amino acids long. The J gene is TRBJ1-1, the V gene TRBV4-1, with unresolved D. The receptor comes from a man in his late teens or twenties who received the YFV17D yellow fever vaccine. Sequences were derived from PBMCs, sampled before the yellow fever booster vaccination. The CDR3 is CASSHAAQTNTEAFF. In DNA, the CDR3 is TGCGCCAGCAGCCACGCCGCACAAACGAACACTGAAGCTTTCTTT.